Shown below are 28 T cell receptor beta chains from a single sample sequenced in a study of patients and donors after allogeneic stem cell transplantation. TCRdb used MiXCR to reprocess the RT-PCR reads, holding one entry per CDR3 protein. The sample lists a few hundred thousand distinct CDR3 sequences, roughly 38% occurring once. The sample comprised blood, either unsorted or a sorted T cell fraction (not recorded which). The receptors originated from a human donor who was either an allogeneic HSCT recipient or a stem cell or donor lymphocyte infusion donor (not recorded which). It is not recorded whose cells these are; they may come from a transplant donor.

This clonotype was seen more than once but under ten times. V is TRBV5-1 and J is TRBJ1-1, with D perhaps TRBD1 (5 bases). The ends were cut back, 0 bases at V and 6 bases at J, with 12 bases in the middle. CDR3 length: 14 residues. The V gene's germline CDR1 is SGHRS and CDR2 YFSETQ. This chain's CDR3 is CASSLGPGGAEAFF. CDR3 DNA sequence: TGCGCCAGCAGCTTGGGCCCGGGGGGTGCTGAAGCTTTCTTT. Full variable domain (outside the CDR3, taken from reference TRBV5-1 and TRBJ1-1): KAGVTQTPRYLIKTRGQQVTLSCSPISGHRSVSWYQQTPGQGLQFLFEYFSETQRNKGNFPGRFSGRQFSNSRSEMNVSTLELGDSALYLCASSLGPGGAEAFFGQGTRLTVV.

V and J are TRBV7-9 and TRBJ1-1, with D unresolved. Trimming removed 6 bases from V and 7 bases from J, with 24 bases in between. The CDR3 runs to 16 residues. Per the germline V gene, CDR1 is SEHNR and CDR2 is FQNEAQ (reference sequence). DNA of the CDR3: TGTGCCAGCAGTCCCCCGGATCTGCCACCAAGCAGTGAAGCTTTCTTT. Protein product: CASSPPDLPPSSEAFF.

The CDR3 DNA is TGCAGTGCTAGACGGGGTTATGAGCAGTTCTTC. It translates to CSARRGYEQFF. The chain carries TRBV20-1 and TRBJ2-1, with D possibly matching TRBD2 (5 bases). The length of the CDR3 is 11 residues. Trimming took 2 bases from V and 8 from J, leaving 7 bases between them. Germline lookup yields CDR1 DFQATT and CDR2 SNEGSKA (reference sequence).

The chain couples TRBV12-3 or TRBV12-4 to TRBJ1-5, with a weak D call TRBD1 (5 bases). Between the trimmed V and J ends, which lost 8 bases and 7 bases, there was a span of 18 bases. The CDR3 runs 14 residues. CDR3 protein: CASGTRAGLQPQHF. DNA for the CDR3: TGTGCCAGCGGCACAAGGGCAGGGTTACAGCCCCAGCATTTT.

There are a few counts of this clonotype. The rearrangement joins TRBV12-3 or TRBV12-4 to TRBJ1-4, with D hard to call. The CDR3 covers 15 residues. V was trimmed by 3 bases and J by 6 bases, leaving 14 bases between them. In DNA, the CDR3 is TGTGCCAGCAGTTTTCTTGGCAGCCCCTATGAAAAACTGTTTTTT. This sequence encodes CASSFLGSPYEKLFF.

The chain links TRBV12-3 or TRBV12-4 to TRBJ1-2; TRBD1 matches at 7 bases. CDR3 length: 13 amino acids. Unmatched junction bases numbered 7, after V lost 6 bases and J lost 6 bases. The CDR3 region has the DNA TGTGCCAGCAGCCATCCTACAGGGGATGGCTACACCTTC. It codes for CASSHPTGDGYTF.

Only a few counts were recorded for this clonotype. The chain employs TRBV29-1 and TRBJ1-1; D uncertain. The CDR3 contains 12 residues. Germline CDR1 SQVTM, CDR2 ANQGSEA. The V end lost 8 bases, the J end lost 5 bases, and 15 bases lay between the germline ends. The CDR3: CSHSVGYTEAFF. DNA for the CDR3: TGCAGCCACAGCGTCGGTTATACTGAAGCTTTCTTT.

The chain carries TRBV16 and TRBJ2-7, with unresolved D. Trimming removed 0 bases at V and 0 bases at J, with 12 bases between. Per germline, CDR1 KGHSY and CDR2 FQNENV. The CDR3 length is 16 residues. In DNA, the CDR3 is TGTGCCAGCAGCCAATCGAGCACCCACACCTCCTACGAGCAGTACTTC. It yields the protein CASSQSSTHTSYEQYF.

The CDR3: CASSLQRDRPGDTQYF. The CDR3 DNA reads as TGCGCCAGCAGCTTGCAGCGGGACAGGCCGGGAGATACGCAGTATTTT. The V call is TRBV5-1, the J call TRBJ2-3; a possible D gene is TRBD1 (8 bases). Per germline, CDR1 SGHRS and CDR2 YFSETQ. The V end was cut by 1 base, the J end by 5 bases, with 17 bases between. CDR3 size: 16 residues.

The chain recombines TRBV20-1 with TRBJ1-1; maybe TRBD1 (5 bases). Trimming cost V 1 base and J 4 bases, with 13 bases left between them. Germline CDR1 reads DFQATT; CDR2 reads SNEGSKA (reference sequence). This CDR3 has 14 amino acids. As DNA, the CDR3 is TGCAGTGCTAGAGTTGGAGGAAGGGGCACTGAAGCTTTCTTT. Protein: CSARVGGRGTEAFF.

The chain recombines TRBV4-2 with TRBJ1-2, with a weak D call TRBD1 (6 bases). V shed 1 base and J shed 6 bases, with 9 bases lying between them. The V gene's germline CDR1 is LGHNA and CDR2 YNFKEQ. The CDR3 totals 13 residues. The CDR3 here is CASSQAGQHGYTF. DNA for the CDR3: TGTGCCAGCAGCCAAGCCGGACAGCATGGCTACACCTTC.

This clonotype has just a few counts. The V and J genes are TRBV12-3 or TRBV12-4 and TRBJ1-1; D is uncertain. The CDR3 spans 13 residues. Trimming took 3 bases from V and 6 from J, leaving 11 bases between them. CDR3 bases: TGTGCCAGCAGTTTGAGTCGGGGAGCTGAAGCTTTCTTT. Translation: CASSLSRGAEAFF.

The chain's CDR3 is CASSSDRAFGAFF. DNA for the CDR3: TGTGCCAGCAGCTCTGACAGGGCCTTTGGAGCTTTCTTT. The rearrangement links TRBV7-2 to TRBJ1-1, with 7 positions matching TRBD1. V lost 4 bases, J lost 10 bases, and 9 bases stayed unmatched. The germline gives CDR1 SGHTA, CDR2 FQGNSA. The CDR3 consists of 13 residues.

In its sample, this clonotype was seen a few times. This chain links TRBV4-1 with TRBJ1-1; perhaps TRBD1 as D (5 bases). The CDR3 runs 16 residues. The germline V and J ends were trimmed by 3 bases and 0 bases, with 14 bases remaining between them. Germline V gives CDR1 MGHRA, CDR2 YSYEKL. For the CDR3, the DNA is TGCGCCAGCAGCCACCCGCCGGGGCCCCTGAACACTGAAGCTTTCTTT. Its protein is CASSHPPGPLNTEAFF.

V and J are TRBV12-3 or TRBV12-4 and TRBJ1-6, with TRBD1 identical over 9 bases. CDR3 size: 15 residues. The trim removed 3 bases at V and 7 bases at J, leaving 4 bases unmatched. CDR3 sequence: CASSLQGTGNSPLHF. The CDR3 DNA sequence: TGTGCCAGCAGTTTGCAGGGGACAGGGAATTCACCCCTCCACTTT.

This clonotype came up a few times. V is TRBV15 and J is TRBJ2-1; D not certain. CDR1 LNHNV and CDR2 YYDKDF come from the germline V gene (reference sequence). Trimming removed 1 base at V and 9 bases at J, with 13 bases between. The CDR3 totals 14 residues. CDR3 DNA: TGTGCCACCAGCAGAGTATTAGATCCCGGTGAGCAGTTCTTC. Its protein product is CATSRVLDPGEQFF.

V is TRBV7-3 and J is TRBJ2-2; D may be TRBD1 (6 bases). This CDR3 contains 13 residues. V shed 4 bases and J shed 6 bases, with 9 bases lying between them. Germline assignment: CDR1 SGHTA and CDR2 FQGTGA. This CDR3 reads CASSSTGSGELFF. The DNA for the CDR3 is TGTGCCAGCAGCTCCACAGGGTCCGGGGAGCTGTTTTTT. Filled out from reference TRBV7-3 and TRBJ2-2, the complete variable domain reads GAGVSQTPSNKVTEKGKYVELRCDPISGHTALYWYRQSLGQGPEFLIYFQGTGAADDSGLPNDRFFAVRPEGSVSTLKIQRTERGDSAVYLCASSSTGSGELFFGEGSRLTVL.

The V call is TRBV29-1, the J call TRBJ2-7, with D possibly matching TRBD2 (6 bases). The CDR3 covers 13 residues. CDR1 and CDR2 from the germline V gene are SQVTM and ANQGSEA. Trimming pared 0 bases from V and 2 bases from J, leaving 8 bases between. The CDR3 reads CSVEEWGAYEQYF. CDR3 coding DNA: TGCAGCGTTGAAGAGTGGGGGGCCTACGAGCAGTACTTC.

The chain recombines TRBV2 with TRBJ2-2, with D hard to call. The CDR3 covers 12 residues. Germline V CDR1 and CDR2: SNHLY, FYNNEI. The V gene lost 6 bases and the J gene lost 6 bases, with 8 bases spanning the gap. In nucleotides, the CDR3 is TGTGCCAGCAGCGCTGTGGCCGGGGAGCTGTTTTTT. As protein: CASSAVAGELFF.

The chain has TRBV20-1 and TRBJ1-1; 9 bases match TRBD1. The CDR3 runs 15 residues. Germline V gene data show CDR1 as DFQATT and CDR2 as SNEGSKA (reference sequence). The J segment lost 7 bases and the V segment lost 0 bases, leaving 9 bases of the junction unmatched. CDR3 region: CSARDPGQGPFEAFF. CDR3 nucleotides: TGCAGTGCTAGAGATCCGGGACAGGGCCCCTTTGAAGCTTTCTTT.

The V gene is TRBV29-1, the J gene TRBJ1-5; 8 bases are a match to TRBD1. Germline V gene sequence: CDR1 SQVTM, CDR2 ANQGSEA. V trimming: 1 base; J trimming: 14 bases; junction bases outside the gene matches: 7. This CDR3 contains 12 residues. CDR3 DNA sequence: TGCAGCGTTGAAGTAGGGACAGGCGGCGAGCATTTT. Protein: CSVEVGTGGEHF.

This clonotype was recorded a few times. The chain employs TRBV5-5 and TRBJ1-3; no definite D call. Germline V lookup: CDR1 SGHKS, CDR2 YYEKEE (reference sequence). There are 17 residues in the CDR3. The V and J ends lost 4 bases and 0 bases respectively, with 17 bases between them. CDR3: CASSATSRALSGNTIYF. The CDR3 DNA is TGTGCCAGCAGCGCGACTAGCCGGGCCCTCTCTGGAAACACCATATATTTT.

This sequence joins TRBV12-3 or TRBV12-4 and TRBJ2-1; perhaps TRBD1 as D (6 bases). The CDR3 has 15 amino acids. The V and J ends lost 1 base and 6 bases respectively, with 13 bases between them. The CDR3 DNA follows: TGTGCCAGCAGTTTAGTTACAGGGTCCCCCAATGAGCAGTTCTTC. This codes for CASSLVTGSPNEQFF.

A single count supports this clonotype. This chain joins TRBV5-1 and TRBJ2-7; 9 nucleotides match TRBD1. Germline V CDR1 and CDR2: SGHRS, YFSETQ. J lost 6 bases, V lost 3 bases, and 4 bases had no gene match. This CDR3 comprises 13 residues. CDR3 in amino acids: CASSWDRVSEQYF. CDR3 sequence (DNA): TGCGCCAGCAGCTGGGACAGGGTGAGCGAGCAGTACTTC.

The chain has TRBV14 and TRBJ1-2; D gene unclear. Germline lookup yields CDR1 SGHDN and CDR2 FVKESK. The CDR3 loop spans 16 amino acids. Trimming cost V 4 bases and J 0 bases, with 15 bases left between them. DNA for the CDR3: TGTGCCAGCAGCCTTGAGAAATCTGGAACTAACTATGGCTACACCTTC. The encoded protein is CASSLEKSGTNYGYTF.

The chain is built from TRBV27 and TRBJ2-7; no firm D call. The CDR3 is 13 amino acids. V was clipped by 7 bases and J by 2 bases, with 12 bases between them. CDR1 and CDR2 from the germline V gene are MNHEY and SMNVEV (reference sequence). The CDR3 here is CASTLDWTYEQYF. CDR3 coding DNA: TGTGCCAGCACCCTTGACTGGACCTACGAGCAGTACTTC.

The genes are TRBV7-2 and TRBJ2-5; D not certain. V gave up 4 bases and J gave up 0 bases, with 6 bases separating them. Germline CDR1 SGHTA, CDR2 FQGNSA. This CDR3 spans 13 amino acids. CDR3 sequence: CASSSSNQETQYF. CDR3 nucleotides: TGTGCCAGCAGCTCTAGTAACCAAGAGACCCAGTACTTC.

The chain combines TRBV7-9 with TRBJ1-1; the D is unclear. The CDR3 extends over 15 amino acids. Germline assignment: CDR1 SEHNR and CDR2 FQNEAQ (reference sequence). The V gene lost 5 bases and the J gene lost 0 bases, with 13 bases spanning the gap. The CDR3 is CASSLLQRMNTEAFF. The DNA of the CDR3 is TGTGCCAGCAGCCTCCTTCAGAGGATGAACACTGAAGCTTTCTTT.